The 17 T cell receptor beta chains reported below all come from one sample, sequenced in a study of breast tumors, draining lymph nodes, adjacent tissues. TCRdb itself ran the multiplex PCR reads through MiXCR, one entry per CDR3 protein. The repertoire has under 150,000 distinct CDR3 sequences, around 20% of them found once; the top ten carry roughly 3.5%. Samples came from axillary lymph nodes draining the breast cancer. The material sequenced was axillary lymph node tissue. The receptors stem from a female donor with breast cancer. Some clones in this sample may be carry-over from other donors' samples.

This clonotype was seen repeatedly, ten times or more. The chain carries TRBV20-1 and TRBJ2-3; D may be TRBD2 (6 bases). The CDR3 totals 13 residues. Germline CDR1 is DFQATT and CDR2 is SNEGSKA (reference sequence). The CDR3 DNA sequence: TGCAGCGGCGAACTAGCCGGCACAGATACGCAGTATTTT. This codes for CSGELAGTDTQYF.

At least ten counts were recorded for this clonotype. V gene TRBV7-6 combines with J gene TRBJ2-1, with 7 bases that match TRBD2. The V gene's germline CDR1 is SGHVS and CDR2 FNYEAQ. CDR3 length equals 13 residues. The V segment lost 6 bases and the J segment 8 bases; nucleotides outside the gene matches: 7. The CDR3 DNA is TGTGCCAGCAGTCCTGGACTAGTCGATGAGCAGTTCTTC. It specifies CASSPGLVDEQFF. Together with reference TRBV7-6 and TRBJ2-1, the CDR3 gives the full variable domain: GAGVSQSPRYKVTKRGQDVALRCDPISGHVSLYWYRQALGQGPEFLTYFNYEAQQDKSGLPNDRFSAERPEGSISTLTIQRTEQRDSAMYRCASSPGLVDEQFFGPGTRLTVL.

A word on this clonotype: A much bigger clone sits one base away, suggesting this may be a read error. The CDR3 DNA is TGTGCCAGCAGCTTCGGGGACTTACTAGATACGCAGTATTTT. Translating it yields CASSFGDLLDTQYF. This sequence joins TRBV9 and TRBJ2-3, with D perhaps TRBD2 (6 bases). Germline CDR1 and CDR2: SGDLS and YYNGEE. V was pared by 4 bases and J by 5 bases, with 14 bases between. The CDR3 consists of 14 residues.

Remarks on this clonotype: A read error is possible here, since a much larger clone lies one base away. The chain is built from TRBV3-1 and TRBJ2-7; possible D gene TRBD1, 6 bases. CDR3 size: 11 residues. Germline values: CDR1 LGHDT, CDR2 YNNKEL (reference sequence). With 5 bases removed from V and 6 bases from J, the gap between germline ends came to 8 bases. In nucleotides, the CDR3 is TGTGCCAGCAGCTGGACAGCCGAGCAGTACTTC. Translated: CASSWTAEQYF.

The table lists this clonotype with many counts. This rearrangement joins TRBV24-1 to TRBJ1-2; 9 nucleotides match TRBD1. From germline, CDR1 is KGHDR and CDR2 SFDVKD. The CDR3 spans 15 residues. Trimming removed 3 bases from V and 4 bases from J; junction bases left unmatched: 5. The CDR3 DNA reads TGTGCCACCAGTGATCCGGGACAGGGCGTCTATGGCTACACCTTC. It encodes CATSDPGQGVYGYTF.

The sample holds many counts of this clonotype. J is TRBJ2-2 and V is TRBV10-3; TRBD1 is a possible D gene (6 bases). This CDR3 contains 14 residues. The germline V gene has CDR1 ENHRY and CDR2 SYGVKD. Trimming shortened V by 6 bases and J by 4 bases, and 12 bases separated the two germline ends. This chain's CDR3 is CAISPDRLTGELFF. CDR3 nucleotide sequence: TGTGCCATCAGCCCGGACAGACTCACCGGGGAGCTGTTTTTT.

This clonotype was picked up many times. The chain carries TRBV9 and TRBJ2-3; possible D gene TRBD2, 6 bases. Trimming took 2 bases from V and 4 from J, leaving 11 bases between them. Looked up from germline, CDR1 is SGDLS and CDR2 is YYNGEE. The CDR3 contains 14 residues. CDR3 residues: CASSVRLEADTQYF. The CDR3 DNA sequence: TGTGCCAGCAGCGTGCGACTAGAAGCAGATACGCAGTATTTT.

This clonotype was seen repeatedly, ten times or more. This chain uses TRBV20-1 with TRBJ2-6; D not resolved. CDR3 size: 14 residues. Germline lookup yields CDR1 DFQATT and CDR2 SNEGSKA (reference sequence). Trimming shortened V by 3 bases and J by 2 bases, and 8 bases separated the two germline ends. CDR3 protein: CSARTVTGANVLTF. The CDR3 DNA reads TGCAGTGCTAGGACCGTTACTGGGGCCAACGTCCTGACTTTC.

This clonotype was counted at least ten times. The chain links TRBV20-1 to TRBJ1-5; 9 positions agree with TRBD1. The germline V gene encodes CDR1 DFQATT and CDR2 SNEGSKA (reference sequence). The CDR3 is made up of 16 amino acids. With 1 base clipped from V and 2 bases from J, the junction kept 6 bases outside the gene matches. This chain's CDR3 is CSARVRGQGGNQPQHF. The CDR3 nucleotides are TGCAGTGCTAGAGTAAGGGGACAGGGAGGCAATCAGCCCCAGCATTTT.

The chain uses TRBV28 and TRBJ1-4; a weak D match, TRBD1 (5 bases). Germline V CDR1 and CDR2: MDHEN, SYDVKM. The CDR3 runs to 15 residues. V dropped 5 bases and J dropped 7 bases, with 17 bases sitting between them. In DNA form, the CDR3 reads TGTGCCAGCAGTCCCCCGACAGAACCGTTTGAAAAACTGTTTTTT. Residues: CASSPPTEPFEKLFF.

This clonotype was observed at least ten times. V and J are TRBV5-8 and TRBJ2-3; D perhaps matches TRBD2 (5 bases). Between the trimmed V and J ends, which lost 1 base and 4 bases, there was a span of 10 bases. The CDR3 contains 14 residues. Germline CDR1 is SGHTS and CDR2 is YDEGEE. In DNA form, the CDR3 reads TGTGCCAGCAGCTTGCGTAGCGCGCCAGATACGCAGTATTTT. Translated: CASSLRSAPDTQYF.

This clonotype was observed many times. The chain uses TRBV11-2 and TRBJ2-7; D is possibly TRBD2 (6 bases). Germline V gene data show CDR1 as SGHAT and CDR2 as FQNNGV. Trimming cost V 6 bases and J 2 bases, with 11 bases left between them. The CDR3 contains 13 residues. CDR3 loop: CASRGSGTYEQYF. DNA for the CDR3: TGTGCCAGCAGGGGTAGCGGTACCTACGAGCAGTACTTC.

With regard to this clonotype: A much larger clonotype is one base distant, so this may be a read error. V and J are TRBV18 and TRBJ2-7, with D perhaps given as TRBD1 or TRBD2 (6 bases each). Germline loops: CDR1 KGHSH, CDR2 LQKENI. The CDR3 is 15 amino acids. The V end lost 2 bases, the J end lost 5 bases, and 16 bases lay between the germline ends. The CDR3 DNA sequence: TGTGCCAGCTCACCATTCGGGGGCGCCGGAGACGAGCAGTACTTC. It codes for CASSPFGGAGDEQYF. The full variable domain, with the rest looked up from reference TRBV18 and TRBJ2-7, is NAGVMQNPRHLVRRRGQEARLRCSPMKGHSHVYWYRQLPEEGLKFMVYLQKENIIDESGMPKERFSAEFPKEGPSILRIQQVVRGDSAAYFCASSPFGGAGDEQYFGPGTRLTVT.

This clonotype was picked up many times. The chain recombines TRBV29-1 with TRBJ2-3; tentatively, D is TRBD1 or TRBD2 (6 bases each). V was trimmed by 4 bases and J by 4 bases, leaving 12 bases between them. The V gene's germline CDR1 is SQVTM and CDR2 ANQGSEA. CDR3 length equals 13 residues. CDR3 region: CSVGGALSDTQYF. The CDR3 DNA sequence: TGCAGCGTTGGGGGGGCTCTCTCAGATACGCAGTATTTT.

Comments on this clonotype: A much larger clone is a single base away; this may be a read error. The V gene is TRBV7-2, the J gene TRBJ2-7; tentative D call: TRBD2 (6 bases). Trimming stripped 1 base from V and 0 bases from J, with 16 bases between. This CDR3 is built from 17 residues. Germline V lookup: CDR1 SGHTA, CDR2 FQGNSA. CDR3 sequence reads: CASSLDQRGESSYEQYF. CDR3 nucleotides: TGTGCCAGCAGCTTAGATCAACGCGGGGAGAGCTCCTACGAGCAGTACTTC.

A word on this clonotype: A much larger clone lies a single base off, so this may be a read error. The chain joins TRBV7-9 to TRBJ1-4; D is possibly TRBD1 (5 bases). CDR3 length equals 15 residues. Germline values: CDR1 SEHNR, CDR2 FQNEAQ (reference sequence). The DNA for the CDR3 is TGTGCCAGCAGCTTAGCGTTGGGACGGGGGGAAAAACTGCTTTTT. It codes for CASSLALGRGEKLLF.

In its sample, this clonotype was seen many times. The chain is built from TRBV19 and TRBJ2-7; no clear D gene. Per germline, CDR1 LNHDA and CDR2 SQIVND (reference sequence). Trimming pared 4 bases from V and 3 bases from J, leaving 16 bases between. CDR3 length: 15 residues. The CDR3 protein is CASSKLPDQNYEQYF. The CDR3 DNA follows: TGTGCCAGTAGTAAATTGCCGGACCAAAACTACGAGCAGTACTTC.